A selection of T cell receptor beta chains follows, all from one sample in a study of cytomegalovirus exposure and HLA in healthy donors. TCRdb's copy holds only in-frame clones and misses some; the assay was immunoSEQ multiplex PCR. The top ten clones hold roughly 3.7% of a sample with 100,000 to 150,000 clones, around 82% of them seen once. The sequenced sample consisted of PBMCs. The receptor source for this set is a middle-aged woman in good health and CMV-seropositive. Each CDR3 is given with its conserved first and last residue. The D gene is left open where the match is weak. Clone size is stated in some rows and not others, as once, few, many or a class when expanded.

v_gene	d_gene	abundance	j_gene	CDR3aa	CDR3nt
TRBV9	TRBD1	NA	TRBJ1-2	CASSETGEEGYTF	TGTGCCAGCAGTGAGACAGGGGAAGAAGGCTACACCTTC
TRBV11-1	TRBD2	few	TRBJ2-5	CASSLGLAGETQYF	TGTGCCAGCAGCCTCGGACTAGCTGGGGAGACCCAGTACTTC
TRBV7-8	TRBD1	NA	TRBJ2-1	CASSYQQGQGRSYNEQFF	TGTGCCAGCAGCTACCAACAAGGACAGGGACGCTCCTACAATGAGCAGTTCTTC
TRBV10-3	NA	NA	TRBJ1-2	CATLSGYRDYGYTF	TGTGCCACCCTCTCTGGGTACAGAGACTATGGCTACACCTTC
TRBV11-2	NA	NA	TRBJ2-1	CASSLDDYPSSYNEQFF	TGTGCCAGCAGCTTAGATGACTACCCGAGCTCCTACAATGAGCAGTTCTTC
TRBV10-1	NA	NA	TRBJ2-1	CASFRGWAYNEQFF	TGCGCCAGTTTCAGGGGTTGGGCCTACAATGAGCAGTTCTTC
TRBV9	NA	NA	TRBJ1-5	CASSPGPSNQPQHF	TGTGCCAGCAGTCCAGGGCCGAGCAATCAGCCCCAGCATTTT
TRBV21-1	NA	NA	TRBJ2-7	CASSGRQTDFYEQYF	TGTGCCAGCAGCGGTCGCCAGACGGACTTCTACGAGCAGTACTTC
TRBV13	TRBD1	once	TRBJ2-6	CATALQGVGANVLTF	TGTGCCACCGCACTACAGGGGGTTGGGGCCAACGTCCTGACTTTC
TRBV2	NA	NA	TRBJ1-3	CASSVLQGLSGNTIYF	TGTGCCAGCAGTGTGTTGCAGGGTCTATCTGGAAACACCATATATTTT
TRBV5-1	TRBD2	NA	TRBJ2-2	CASSTTSGLNTGELFF	TGCGCCAGCAGCACTACTAGCGGATTGAACACCGGGGAGCTGTTTTTT
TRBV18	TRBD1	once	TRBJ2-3	CASSPSTGARTDTQYF	TGTGCCAGCTCACCGTCAACAGGGGCCCGCACAGATACGCAGTATTTT
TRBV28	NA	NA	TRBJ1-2	CASSGPFYYGYTF	TGTGCCAGCAGCGGTCCCTTTTACTATGGCTACACCTTC
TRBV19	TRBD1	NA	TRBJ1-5	CASRRPGQGQPQHF	TGTGCCAGTAGAAGACCGGGACAGGGACAGCCCCAGCATTTT
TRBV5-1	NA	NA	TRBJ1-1	CASSSDRRNTEAFF	TGCGCCAGCAGCTCCGACAGGAGAAACACTGAAGCTTTCTTT
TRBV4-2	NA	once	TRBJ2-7	CASSQAPTGGFVSYEQYF	TGTGCCAGCAGCCAAGCCCCGACGGGGGGCTTCGTCTCCTACGAGCAGTACTTC
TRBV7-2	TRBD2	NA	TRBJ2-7	CASSFFGGRAYEQYF	TGTGCCAGCAGCTTTTTTGGCGGGAGGGCCTACGAGCAGTACTTC
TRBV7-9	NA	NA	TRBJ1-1	CSSSLIGGTLNTEAFF	TGTTCCAGCAGCCTCATCGGGGGAACTCTGAACACTGAAGCTTTCTTT
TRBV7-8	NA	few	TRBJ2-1	CASSLVLGVAGGSEFF	NA
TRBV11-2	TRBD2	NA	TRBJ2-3	CASRPAGGRAGRDTQYF	TGTGCCAGCAGACCGGCTGGCGGGAGGGCCGGGAGAGATACGCAGTATTTT
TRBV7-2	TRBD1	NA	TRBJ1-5	CASSLWGQGDQPQHF	TGTGCCAGCAGCTTATGGGGACAGGGAGATCAGCCCCAGCATTTT
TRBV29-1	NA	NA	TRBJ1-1	CSLSPLASGRSDKTGTEAFF	TGCAGCTTAAGTCCGCTAGCAAGTGGAAGAAGTGACAAAACTGGGACTGAAGCTTTCTTT
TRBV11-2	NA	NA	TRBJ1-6	CASRGARGRTYYSPLHF	TGTGCCAGCCGGGGAGCCCGGGGAAGGACCTATTATTCACCCCTCCACTTT
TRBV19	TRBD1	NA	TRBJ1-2	CASSTRDRNYGYTF	TGTGCCAGTAGTACGCGGGACAGAAACTATGGCTACACCTTC
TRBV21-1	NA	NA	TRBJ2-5	CASTLRGLAGEETQYF	TGTGCCAGCACCCTACGCGGACTAGCGGGAGAAGAGACCCAGTACTTC
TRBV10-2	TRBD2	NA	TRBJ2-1	CATAPAGTSGSEYYNEQFF	TGCGCCACCGCACCTGCCGGGACTAGCGGGAGTGAGTACTACAATGAGCAGTTCTTC
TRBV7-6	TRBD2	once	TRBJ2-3	CASSPRLAGGTTDTQYF	TGTGCCAGCAGCCCAAGGCTAGCGGGAGGTACCACAGATACGCAGTATTTT
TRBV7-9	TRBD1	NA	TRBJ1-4	CASSPRTGGAEEKLFF	TGTGCCAGCAGCCCAAGAACAGGGGGCGCAGAAGAAAAACTGTTTTTT
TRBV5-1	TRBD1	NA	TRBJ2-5	CASSLEGTGRETQYF	TGCGCCAGCAGCTTGGAGGGGACAGGGCGAGAGACCCAGTACTTC
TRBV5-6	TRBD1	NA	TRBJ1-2	CASSLWTGAAGYTF	TGTGCCAGCAGCTTGTGGACAGGGGCCGCCGGCTACACCTTC
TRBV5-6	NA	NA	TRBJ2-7	CASSLRGTTYEQYF	TGTGCCAGCAGCTTGAGAGGCACCACCTACGAGCAGTACTTC
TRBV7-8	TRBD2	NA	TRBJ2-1	CASSPAGGGSYNEQFF	TGTGCCAGCAGCCCCGCGGGGGGAGGCTCCTACAATGAGCAGTTCTTC
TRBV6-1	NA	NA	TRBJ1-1	CASRVQVAFF	TGTGCCAGCAGGGTACAAGTAGCTTTCTTT
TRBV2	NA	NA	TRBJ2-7	CASSMSEGYEQYF	TGTGCCAGCAGTATGTCGGAGGGATACGAGCAGTACTTC
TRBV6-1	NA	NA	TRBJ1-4	CASSGVLTNEKLFF	TGTGCCAGCAGTGGAGTTCTAACTAATGAAAAACTGTTTTTT
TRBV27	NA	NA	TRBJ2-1	CASTITGVMGGGEQFF	TGTGCCAGCACCATCACTGGGGTGATGGGAGGGGGAGAGCAGTTCTTC
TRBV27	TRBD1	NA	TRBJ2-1	CASSLGQGRNEQFF	TGTGCCAGCAGTCTCGGACAGGGGCGCAATGAGCAGTTCTTC
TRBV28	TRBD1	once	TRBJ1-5	CASTKTGARDQPQHF	TGTGCCAGCACCAAGACAGGGGCCCGTGATCAGCCCCAGCATTTT
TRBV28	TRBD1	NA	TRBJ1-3	CASSQGQGIGNTIYF	TGTGCCAGCAGTCAAGGACAGGGCATAGGAAACACCATATATTTT
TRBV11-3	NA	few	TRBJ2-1	CASSLQGFGENEQFF	TGTGCCAGCAGCCTACAGGGTTTTGGAGAAAATGAGCAGTTCTTC
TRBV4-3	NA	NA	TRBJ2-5	CASSQEALALETQYF	TGCGCCAGCAGCCAAGAGGCGCTAGCATTGGAGACCCAGTACTTC
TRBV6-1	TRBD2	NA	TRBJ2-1	CATTSGRYNEQFF	TGTGCCACCACTAGCGGGAGGTACAATGAGCAGTTCTTC
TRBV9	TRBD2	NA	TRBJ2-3	CASSVDSGYTDTQYF	TGTGCCAGCAGCGTAGATAGCGGGTATACAGATACGCAGTATTTT
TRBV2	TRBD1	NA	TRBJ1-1	CASSESLAGGNPRTEAFF	TGTGCCAGCAGTGAAAGTTTGGCAGGGGGCAACCCGAGGACTGAAGCTTTCTTT
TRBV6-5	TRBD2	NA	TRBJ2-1	CASRLTGLAGGEQFF	TGTGCCAGCAGGCTCACGGGACTAGCGGGAGGCGAGCAGTTCTTC
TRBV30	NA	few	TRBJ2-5	CAWSAQETQYF	TGTGCCTGGAGCGCGCAAGAGACCCAGTACTTC
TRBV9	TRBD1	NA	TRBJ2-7	CASSQNDRGPQYF	TGTGCCAGCAGCCAGAACGACAGGGGCCCACAGTACTTC
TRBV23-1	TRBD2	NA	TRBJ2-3	CASPPRLAGYTDTQYF	TGCGCCAGCCCACCCCGACTAGCGGGATACACAGATACGCAGTATTTT
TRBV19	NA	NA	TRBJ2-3	CASSIRTIGSGTDTQYF	TGTGCCAGTAGTATCCGGACTATCGGATCGGGCACAGATACGCAGTATTTT
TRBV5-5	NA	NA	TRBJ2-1	CASSSDSLLWNEQFF	TGTGCCAGCAGCTCGGACAGCCTATTATGGAATGAGCAGTTCTTC
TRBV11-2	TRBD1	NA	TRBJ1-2	CASRAGTGYRYGYTF	TGTGCCAGCAGGGCCGGGACAGGGTACCGCTATGGCTACACCTTC
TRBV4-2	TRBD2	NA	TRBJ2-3	CASSQDLRSGRTDTQYF	TGTGCCAGCAGCCAAGATTTAAGGAGCGGGAGAACAGATACGCAGTATTTT
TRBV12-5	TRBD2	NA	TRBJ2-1	CASVLSGLAGDLSYNEQFF	TGTGCTAGTGTTCTCTCAGGACTAGCGGGGGACCTCTCCTACAATGAGCAGTTCTTC
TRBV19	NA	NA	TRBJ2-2	CATFRETGELFF	TGTGCCACCTTCAGGGAAACCGGGGAGCTGTTTTTT
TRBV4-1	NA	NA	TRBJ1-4	CASSQRQNYEKLFF	TGCGCCAGCAGCCAACGACAGAATTATGAAAAACTGTTTTTT
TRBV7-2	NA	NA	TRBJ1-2	CASSLGLSGQPYGYTF	TGTGCCAGCAGCTTAGGTCTTTCCGGACAGCCCTATGGCTACACCTTC
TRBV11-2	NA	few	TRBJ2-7	CASSLGGVYEQYF	TGTGCCAGCAGCTTAGGGGGAGTCTACGAGCAGTACTTC
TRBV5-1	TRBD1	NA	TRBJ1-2	CASSLAPRQGSRSNYGYTF	TGCGCCAGCAGCTTGGCCCCTAGACAGGGAAGTCGTAGTAACTATGGCTACACCTTC